The clone carrying this TCR beta chain was seen many times. The record originates from a study of low-dose radiotherapy and immunotherapy resistance in tumors. Study information: With fractions of 0.5 Gy given every 2 weeks, Cohort 1 accumulated a total of 6.5 Gy. Each patient took aspirin at a dose of 300 mg by mouth once daily over the course of four cycles, with dosing beginning on cycle 1 day 1.

Time point in this sample: before trial treatment. Donors, who were enrolled in a single-arm phase I dose-escalation trial, received nivolumab, ipilimumab, aspirin, low-dose cyclophosphamide and low-dose radiotherapy. Solid tumors that lacked tumor-infiltrating lymphocytes and were advanced were present in eligible patients. First-strand cDNA relied on TRAV- and TRBV-specific primers spanning alpha and beta chains. With a constant-region primer and a V-primer adapter, TCRs were subjected to about 20 PCR cycles of amplification. TCRdb reanalysed the reads using MiXCR and keeps one entry per CDR3 protein. Counted here are tens of thousands of distinct CDR3 sequences, 9.4% occurring once; the ten biggest clones make up around 0.93%. The germline V gene has CDR1 DFQATT and CDR2 SNEGSKA (reference sequence). The trim removed 3 bases at V and 5 bases at J, leaving 7 bases unmatched. The CDR3 totals 16 residues.

The chain is built from TRBV20-1 and TRBJ2-3; 14 positions match TRBD2. The specimen was PBMCs, collected before treatment. The TCR was taken from a male donor with prostate cancer. The DNA for the CDR3 is TGCAGTGCTAGTCTGGGACTAGCGGGAGCTAAAGATACGCAGTATTTT. This encodes CSASLGLAGAKDTQYF.